These T cell receptor beta chains were read from a single sample in a study of identical twins. MiXCR, run by TCRdb on the 5' RACE reads, gives a single entry per CDR3 protein. Seen here are about 520,000 distinct CDR3 sequences, approximately 22% observed once, and the top ten hold 0.8% to 1%. In addition, the sample was reused for a study of T cells expressing NK-cell markers.

Sequencing used CD4+ T cells sorted from blood. The receptors were gathered from a woman between 18 and 29 years old in good health. Both conserved end residues are part of each CDR3. D genes are given only for firm matches. A clone size is listed for some rows: how often the clone was seen (once, few, many), or a class if it is expanded.

cdr3_aa	cdr3_nt	v_call	j_call	cdr3_length	clone_size	d_call
CASSLVRLTADGYTF	TGTGCCAGCAGCTTAGTTCGCCTCACGGCGGATGGCTACACCTTC	TRBV7-9	TRBJ1-2	15	-	-
CSALAGAHSYEQYF	TGCAGTGCTTTAGCGGGAGCCCATTCCTACGAGCAGTACTTC	TRBV20-1	TRBJ2-7	14	-	TRBD2
CASSPQGNTQYF	TGTGCCAGTAGCCCCCAAGGGAATACGCAGTATTTT	TRBV19	TRBJ2-3	12	-	-
CASSSNLGTEAFF	TGTGCCAGCAGTTCGAATCTAGGGACTGAAGCTTTCTTT	TRBV12-3/TRBV12-4	TRBJ1-1	13	many	-
CASSPITSGYEQYF	TGTGCCAGCAGCCCAATTACTAGCGGCTACGAGCAGTACTTC	TRBV11-2	TRBJ2-7	14	few	TRBD2
CASSPGQGAYEQYF	TGTGCCAGCAGTCCGGGACAGGGGGCCTACGAGCAGTACTTC	TRBV12-3/TRBV12-4	TRBJ2-7	14	many	TRBD1
CAARAPNKETQYF	TGTGCCGCCCGGGCCCCTAACAAGGAGACCCAGTACTTC	TRBV30	TRBJ2-5	13	-	-
CASSLYGAIGSPLHF	TGTGCCAGCAGCTTGTATGGGGCGATCGGTTCACCCCTCCACTTT	TRBV5-4	TRBJ1-6	15	-	-
CASSEFRGWGEQFF	TGTGCCAGCAGTGAATTTCGGGGGTGGGGTGAGCAGTTCTTC	TRBV25-1	TRBJ2-1	14	few	-
CASSPDGRHEQYF	TGCGCCAGCAGCCCTGACGGCAGACACGAGCAGTACTTC	TRBV5-1	TRBJ2-7	13	-	-
CSARDIGQGTYNEQFF	TGCAGTGCTAGAGATATCGGACAGGGTACCTACAATGAGCAGTTCTTC	TRBV20-1	TRBJ2-1	16	-	TRBD1
CSAPKPGQFYNEQFF	TGCAGTGCTCCTAAACCGGGACAGTTCTACAATGAGCAGTTCTTC	TRBV20-1	TRBJ2-1	15	-	TRBD1
CASSTGTGEGEQYF	TGTGCCAGCAGCACCGGGACAGGGGAGGGCGAGCAGTACTTC	TRBV7-6	TRBJ2-7	14	-	TRBD1
CSAGRGGSYNEQFF	TGCAGTGCTGGGCGGGGGGGAAGCTACAATGAGCAGTTCTTC	TRBV20-1	TRBJ2-1	14	-	TRBD2
CASTQGQSVGEQYF	TGTGCCAGCACCCAGGGGCAGTCGGTGGGCGAGCAGTACTTC	TRBV6-2/TRBV6-3	TRBJ2-7	14	few	-
CASRGLSGTDTQYF	TGTGCCAGCAGGGGACTTTCAGGAACAGATACGCAGTATTTT	TRBV6-1	TRBJ2-3	14	once	-
CASSQTYEAFF	TGTGCCAGCAGCCAAACATATGAAGCTTTCTTT	TRBV7-2	TRBJ1-1	11	few	-
CATSDSGTGRGPYNEQFF	TGTGCCACCAGTGATTCCGGGACAGGGAGAGGGCCCTACAATGAGCAGTTCTTC	TRBV24-1	TRBJ2-1	18	few	TRBD1
CASSPVWQHTEAFF	TGTGCCAGCAGCCCGGTATGGCAGCACACTGAAGCTTTCTTT	TRBV7-2	TRBJ1-1	14	-	-
CAISDQGARSNQPQHF	TGTGCCATAAGTGATCAGGGGGCGCGTAGCAATCAGCCCCAGCATTTT	TRBV10-3	TRBJ1-5	16	few	TRBD1
CASSAHPGLMNTEAFF	TGTGCCAGCAGCGCTCACCCCGGACTGATGAACACTGAAGCTTTCTTT	TRBV9	TRBJ1-1	16	-	-
CASSLGNHYNEQFF	TGTGCCAGCAGCTTAGGGAACCACTACAATGAGCAGTTCTTC	TRBV5-8	TRBJ2-1	14	-	-
CASTTDGGVGELFF	TGTGCCAGCACAACCGACGGGGGCGTCGGGGAGCTGTTTTTT	TRBV6-1	TRBJ2-2	14	-	-
CASSLKSGIEQFF	TGTGCCAGCAGTTTAAAGAGCGGGATTGAGCAGTTCTTC	TRBV12-3/TRBV12-4	TRBJ2-1	13	many	TRBD2
CASSPGDTDYNEQFF	TGTGCCAGCTCACCAGGGGACACCGACTACAATGAGCAGTTCTTC	TRBV18	TRBJ2-1	15	-	-
CASSPQRTSGDNEQFF	TGTGCCAGCAGCCCACAGCGGACTAGCGGGGACAATGAGCAGTTCTTC	TRBV11-2	TRBJ2-1	16	-	TRBD2
CAQSGGDTGGVGYTF	TGTGCCCAATCCGGGGGAGACACCGGCGGGGTGGGCTACACCTTC	TRBV12-3/TRBV12-4	TRBJ1-2	15	-	-
CASKARRTNYGYTF	TGTGCCAGCAAGGCCCGACGAACTAACTATGGCTACACCTTC	TRBV6-2/TRBV6-3	TRBJ1-2	14	-	-
CASSLMLTGRSRETQYF	TGTGCCAGCAGTTTAATGTTGACGGGGCGGTCCCGAGAGACCCAGTACTTC	TRBV6-5	TRBJ2-5	17	few	-
CASSFGRQLTFF	TGTGCCAGCAGTTTCGGCAGACAGCTGACTTTCTTT	TRBV28	TRBJ1-1	12	-	-
CASSLERGGNEQFF	TGTGCCAGCAGCTTGGAACGGGGGGGCAATGAGCAGTTCTTC	TRBV7-2	TRBJ2-1	14	-	TRBD2
CASITEGAGSNSPLHF	TGTGCCAGCATAACCGAAGGGGCCGGTTCTAATTCACCCCTCCACTTT	TRBV12-3/TRBV12-4	TRBJ1-6	16	few	-
CSASLAGGPGDTQYF	TGCAGTGCTTCCCTAGCGGGGGGGCCGGGAGATACGCAGTATTTT	TRBV20-1	TRBJ2-3	15	few	TRBD2
CASIPGWGYEQYF	TGTGCCAGCATCCCTGGATGGGGTTACGAGCAGTACTTC	TRBV12-3/TRBV12-4	TRBJ2-7	13	-	-
CASSSGLEAFF	TGCGCCAGCAGCTCGGGACTGGAAGCTTTCTTT	TRBV5-1	TRBJ1-1	11	many	-
CASRILGEETQYF	TGTGCCAGCAGGATACTTGGCGAAGAGACCCAGTACTTC	TRBV12-3/TRBV12-4	TRBJ2-5	13	-	-
CSARLPGLAETTMKQFF	TGCAGTGCTAGGTTACCGGGACTAGCGGAAACTACAATGAAGCAGTTCTTC	TRBV20-1	TRBJ2-1	17	-	TRBD2
CSARRDRSNYGYTF	TGCAGTGCTAGGCGTGACAGATCTAACTATGGCTACACCTTC	TRBV20-1	TRBJ1-2	14	many	-
CSASRLDRLTQYF	TGCAGTGCTAGTCGACTCGATAGATTAACCCAGTACTTC	TRBV20-1	TRBJ2-5	13	-	-
CASSQGSAYGYTF	TGTGCCAGCAGCCAGGGAAGTGCGTATGGCTACACCTTC	TRBV3-1	TRBJ1-2	13	few	-
CSAGDRRGGSHNEQFF	TGCAGTGCGGGGGACCGGCGGGGGGGCAGCCACAATGAGCAGTTCTTC	TRBV20-1	TRBJ2-1	16	-	TRBD2
CASTTGTGSNSPLHF	TGCGCCAGCACTACCGGGACAGGGAGTAATTCACCCCTCCACTTT	TRBV5-1	TRBJ1-6	15	-	TRBD1
CASSGAGGSLNEQFF	TGTGCCAGCAGCGGGGCCGGGGGGTCTTTGAATGAGCAGTTCTTC	TRBV7-6	TRBJ2-1	15	-	TRBD2
CATSHQSYNEQFF	TGTGCCACCTCACACCAGTCCTACAATGAGCAGTTCTTC	TRBV19	TRBJ2-1	13	few	-
CSASRRGELFF	TGCAGTGCTAGTCGGAGGGGGGAGCTGTTTTTT	TRBV20-1	TRBJ2-2	11	-	-
CASSIHQREFF	TGCGCCAGCAGCATACACCAAAGGGAGTTCTTC	TRBV5-1	TRBJ2-1	11	-	-
CASSYYRGNTYEQYF	TGTGCCAGCAGTTACTATCGGGGAAATACCTACGAGCAGTACTTC	TRBV6-5	TRBJ2-7	15	few	-
CASSFTGQLNQPQHF	TGTGCCAGCAGTTTCACTGGTCAGCTCAATCAGCCCCAGCATTTT	TRBV12-3/TRBV12-4	TRBJ1-5	15	many	-
CSAGSGVDTEAFF	TGCAGTGCAGGGTCAGGGGTTGACACTGAAGCTTTCTTT	TRBV20-1	TRBJ1-1	13	-	-
CASSESIGEHEQFF	TGTGCCAGCAGTGAATCAATCGGGGAGCATGAGCAGTTCTTC	TRBV25-1	TRBJ2-1	14	-	-
CASQRDKTGVGNQPQHF	TGTGCCAGTCAAAGGGATAAGACAGGGGTGGGCAATCAGCCCCAGCATTTT	TRBV19	TRBJ1-5	17	-	TRBD1
CASSRHRGGENTEAFF	TGTGCCAGCAGCCGCCACAGGGGCGGGGAGAACACTGAAGCTTTCTTT	TRBV3-1	TRBJ1-1	16	once	TRBD1